The 10 T cell receptor beta chains presented below share a single source sample, sequenced in a study of shared clonotypes between healthy human individuals. TCRdb's copy holds only in-frame clones and misses some; the assay was immunoSEQ multiplex PCR. The sample records about 2.1 million clones, over 85% being singletons. Naive CD8 cells lacked CD45RO and underwent positive selection for CCR7, leaving out terminally differentiated effector memory CD45RA+ cells. Material for sequencing was naive CD8+ T cells from PBMCs. These receptors were collected from a man between 18 and 29 years old in good health. Some clones in this sample may be carry-over from other donors' samples.

The V and J genes are TRBV5-1 and TRBJ2-7, with D maybe TRBD1 (5 bases). V lost 2 bases to trimming and J lost 6 bases, with 18 bases between them. The germline V gene has CDR1 SGHRS and CDR2 YFSETQ. This CDR3 region has 15 residues. The DNA for the CDR3 is TGCGCCAGCAGCTTAAACGGGCCCCAGGGTGGCGAGCAGTACTTC. It encodes CASSLNGPQGGEQYF.

This chain links TRBV30 with TRBJ1-2, with a weak D call TRBD1 (5 bases). Deletions cut 3 bases from V and 8 bases from J, with 13 bases between. CDR3 size: 12 residues. CDR1 is GTSNPN and CDR2 is SVGIG in the germline V gene (reference sequence). The CDR3 nucleotides are TGTGCCTGGAGCCCGGGAGGGACCGGCTACACCTTC. Translated: CAWSPGGTGYTF. Full variable domain (missing parts from reference TRBV30 and TRBJ1-2): SQTIHQWPATLVQPVGSPLSLECTVEGTSNPNLYWYRQAAGRGLQLLFYSVGIGQISSEVPQNLSASRPQDRQFILSSKKLLLSDSGFYLCAWSPGGTGYTFGSGTRLTVV.

J is TRBJ1-4 and V is TRBV27; possibly TRBD1 for D (5 bases). V lost 5 bases to trimming and J lost 8 bases, with 18 bases between them. Looked up from germline, CDR1 is MNHEY and CDR2 is SMNVEV (reference sequence). This CDR3 is 15 amino acids long. The CDR3, as DNA: TGTGCCAGCAGTCCCCGTGGGGGTGGTGGCGAAAAACTGTTTTTT. Encoded protein: CASSPRGGGGEKLFF.

CDR3 in DNA: TGCGCCAGCAGCTTGGACGCGATAAGGACTGAAGCTTTCTTT. It encodes CASSLDAIRTEAFF. The chain has TRBV5-1 and TRBJ1-1, with unresolved D. The CDR3 sequence is 14 residues long. Germline V gives CDR1 SGHRS, CDR2 YFSETQ. V was cut by 0 bases and J by 5 bases, with 11 bases left in between.

V gene TRBV4-1 combines with J gene TRBJ2-1; 13 nucleotides align to TRBD2. Germline CDR1 reads MGHRA; CDR2 reads YSYEKL. CDR3 length: 15 amino acids. V was pared by 1 base and J by 7 bases, with 1 base of the junction left unmatched. DNA of the CDR3: TGCGCCAGCAGCCAAGGGACTAGCGGGAGTAATGAGCAGTTCTTC. Translated: CASSQGTSGSNEQFF.

There are a few counts of this clone. Other nucleotide sequences from this sample produce the same CDR3. This sequence joins TRBV9 and TRBJ2-7; D unclear. Trimming took off 0 bases at V and 3 bases at J, with 7 bases between the two ends. Germline CDR1 reads SGDLS; CDR2 reads YYNGEE. The CDR3 totals 13 residues. CDR3 sequence (DNA): TGTGCCAGCAGCGTAGGGGCCGACTACGAGCAGTACTTC. Its translation is CASSVGADYEQYF. Full variable domain (missing parts from reference TRBV9 and TRBJ2-7): DSGVTQTPKHLITATGQRVTLRCSPRSGDLSVYWYQQSLDQGLQFLIQYYNGEERAKGNILERFSAQQFPDLHSELNLSSLELGDSALYFCASSVGADYEQYFGPGTRLTVT.

This chain links TRBV9 with TRBJ1-2; D is unclear. Germline CDR1 and CDR2: SGDLS and YYNGEE. The CDR3 length is 15 residues. The V end lost 0 bases, the J end lost 8 bases, and 17 bases lay between the germline ends. CDR3 nucleotides: TGTGCCAGCAGCGTAGGGCAGACCGGTTTAAGCGGCTACACCTTC. As protein: CASSVGQTGLSGYTF.

The chain carries TRBV27 and TRBJ1-1, with 7 bases fitting TRBD1. Germline loops: CDR1 MNHEY, CDR2 SMNVEV (reference sequence). V shed 3 bases, J shed 4 bases, and the junction held 5 bases outside the gene matches. This CDR3 has 14 residues. CDR3 nucleotide sequence: TGTGCCAGCAGTTTCGCAGGGGGTGGCACTGAAGCTTTCTTT. Residues: CASSFAGGGTEAFF.

The chain links TRBV5-6 to TRBJ2-7; TRBD2 aligns across 14 bases. The V segment lost 6 bases and the J segment 4 bases; nucleotides outside the gene matches: 6. The CDR3 runs to 15 residues. The germline CDR1 and CDR2 sequences are SGHDT and YYEEEE. The CDR3 is CASNPGTSGRYEQYF. DNA for the CDR3: TGTGCCAGCAACCCCGGGACTAGCGGGAGATACGAGCAGTACTTC.

The genes are TRBV15 and TRBJ2-7, with 8 bases fitting TRBD1. The CDR3 contains 13 residues. Germline V lookup: CDR1 LNHNV, CDR2 YYDKDF (reference sequence). J gave up 4 bases and V 5 bases, and 4 bases lay outside the gene matches. The CDR3 DNA reads as TGTGCCACCAGCCCGGGACAGGAGTACGAGCAGTACTTC. Its translation: CATSPGQEYEQYF.